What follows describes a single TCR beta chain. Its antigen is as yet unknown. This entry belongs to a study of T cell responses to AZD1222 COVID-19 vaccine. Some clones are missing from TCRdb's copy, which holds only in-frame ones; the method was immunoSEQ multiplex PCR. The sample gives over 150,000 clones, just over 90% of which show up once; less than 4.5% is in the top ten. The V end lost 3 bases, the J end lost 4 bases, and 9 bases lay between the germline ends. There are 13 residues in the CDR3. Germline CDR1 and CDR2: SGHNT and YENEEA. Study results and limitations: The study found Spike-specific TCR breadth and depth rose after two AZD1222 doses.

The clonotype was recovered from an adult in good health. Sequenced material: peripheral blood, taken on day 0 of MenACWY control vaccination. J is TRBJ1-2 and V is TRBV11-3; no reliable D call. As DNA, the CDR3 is TGTGCCAGCAGCTTGGGCCTTTCCTATGGCTACACCTTC. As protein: CASSLGLSYGYTF.